A selection of T cell receptor beta chains follows, all from one sample in a study of T-cell memory formation after mild COVID-19. Each CDR3 protein gets one entry after TCRdb re-called the 5' RACE reads with MiXCR. The table has around 400,000 distinct CDR3 sequences, 24% seen once. Sequencing was done on a sample of PBMCs or a T cell subset sorted from them (not recorded which). The source is an adult woman who had mild COVID-19 (a few samples of this study predate the infection). Cell type and time point are not known. Each CDR3 is given with its conserved first and last residue. D genes are given only for firm matches. The size field is filled for only some rows; it gives once, few, many or a size class.

J | size | D | V | CDR3 | DNA
TRBJ2-3 | many | . | TRBV29-1 | CSVLQGGRTDTQYF | TGCAGCGTTCTCCAAGGGGGGCGCACAGATACGCAGTATTTT
TRBJ1-2 | . | . | TRBV4-1 | CASSQDPLYGYTF | TGCGCCAGCAGCCAAGATCCTCTCTATGGCTACACCTTC
TRBJ1-4 | . | . | TRBV30 | CAWRKGGDEKLFF | TGTGCCTGGAGAAAGGGGGGAGATGAAAAACTGTTTTTT
TRBJ2-2 | few | TRBD2 | TRBV9 | CASSVASLAGDTGELFF | TGTGCCAGCAGCGTAGCCTCTCTAGCGGGGGACACCGGGGAGCTGTTTTTT
TRBJ2-5 | . | TRBD1 | TRBV7-2 | CASSDAGQGIQETQYF | TGTGCCAGCAGCGACGCGGGACAGGGGATACAAGAGACCCAGTACTTC
TRBJ1-6 | few | TRBD1 | TRBV5-1 | CASSFTGTGMGSPLHF | TGCGCCAGCAGCTTCACCGGGACAGGAATGGGTTCACCCCTCCACTTT
TRBJ2-3 | few | . | TRBV7-9 | CASSSGTYARTDTQYF | TGTGCCAGCAGCTCCGGGACCTATGCTCGCACAGATACGCAGTATTTT
TRBJ1-1 | . | . | TRBV3-1 | CASSGTGTEAFF | TGTGCCAGCAGCGGCACAGGAACTGAAGCTTTCTTT
TRBJ1-1 | few | . | TRBV5-6 | CASSFNFPSRTEAFF | TGTGCCAGCAGCTTCAATTTTCCCTCGCGCACTGAAGCTTTCTTT
TRBJ1-5 | . | . | TRBV19 | CASMWANQPQHF | TGTGCCAGTATGTGGGCTAATCAGCCCCAGCATTTT
TRBJ2-7 | . | . | TRBV20-1 | CSARSRGAAFEQYF | TGCAGTGCTAGATCCCGGGGGGCCGCCTTCGAGCAGTACTTC
TRBJ2-2 | . | . | TRBV7-7 | CASSSGTPVYGTGELFF | TGTGCTAGCAGCTCCGGGACTCCCGTTTACGGCACCGGGGAGCTGTTTTTT
TRBJ2-1 | . | . | TRBV2 | CASSVKRSRDNEQFF | TGTGCCAGCAGTGTTAAGCGGTCCAGGGACAATGAGCAGTTCTTC
TRBJ1-2 | few | . | TRBV3-1 | CASSQVVNYGYTF | TGTGCCAGCAGCCAAGTTGTGAACTATGGCTACACCTTC
TRBJ1-5 | . | . | TRBV7-9 | CASSSSGSLSNQPQHF | TGTGCCAGCAGCTCCAGCGGCAGCCTGAGCAATCAGCCCCAGCATTTT
TRBJ2-5 | . | . | TRBV5-1 | CASSLGVRTQETQYF | TGCGCCAGCAGCTTAGGAGTCCGGACCCAAGAGACCCAGTACTTC
TRBJ2-2 | . | . | TRBV19 | CASTPGPGYTGELFF | TGTGCCAGTACCCCCGGGCCCGGGTACACCGGGGAGCTGTTTTTT
TRBJ2-3 | . | . | TRBV7-9 | CASSPLAEQYF | TGTGCCAGCAGTCCGTTAGCGGAGCAGTATTTT
TRBJ2-2 | many | . | TRBV7-7 | CASSESRNTGELFF | TGTGCCAGCAGCGAGTCAAGGAACACCGGGGAGCTGTTTTTT
TRBJ2-7 | . | . | TRBV19 | CASSIRHNYEQYF | TGTGCCAGTAGTATACGGCACAACTACGAGCAGTACTTC
TRBJ2-3 | few | TRBD1 | TRBV29-1 | CSVPGQFTDTQYF | TGCAGCGTCCCGGGACAGTTCACAGATACGCAGTATTTT
TRBJ2-2 | few | TRBD1 | TRBV4-2 | CASTKTGVNTGELFF | TGTGCCAGCACTAAGACAGGGGTGAACACCGGGGAGCTGTTTTTT
TRBJ2-1 | . | TRBD1 | TRBV7-9 | CASSIDRVNEQFF | TGTGCCAGCAGCATCGACAGGGTTAATGAGCAGTTCTTC
TRBJ2-5 | . | TRBD1 | TRBV23-1 | CASNKGQVQETQYF | TGCGCCAGCAATAAGGGACAGGTCCAAGAGACCCAGTACTTC
TRBJ1-2 | . | . | TRBV7-2 | CASSFKEGGYTF | TGTGCCAGCAGCTTCAAGGAAGGTGGCTACACCTTC
TRBJ2-1 | few | . | TRBV29-1 | CSGEGHEGGLDEQFF | TGCAGCGGTGAGGGCCATGAGGGGGGCCTCGATGAGCAGTTCTTC
TRBJ1-2 | few | TRBD1 | TRBV3-1 | CASSPRDRVNYGYTF | TGTGCCAGCAGTCCGCGTGACAGGGTTAACTATGGCTACACCTTC
TRBJ1-2 | few | . | TRBV12-3/TRBV12-4 | CASRPTGTDYGYTF | TGTGCCAGCAGGCCCACCGGCACAGACTATGGCTACACCTTC
TRBJ2-7 | . | TRBD1 | TRBV7-6 | CASSLAQGFGYEQYF | TGTGCCAGCAGCTTAGCACAGGGGTTCGGCTACGAGCAGTACTTC
TRBJ2-7 | . | TRBD2 | TRBV12-3/TRBV12-4 | CASSSGGGFHEQYF | TGTGCCAGCAGTTCCGGGGGAGGGTTCCACGAGCAGTACTTC
TRBJ2-1 | few | . | TRBV27 | CASSRLGARDNEQFF | TGTGCCAGCTCCCGGTTAGGGGCCCGTGACAATGAGCAGTTCTTC
TRBJ2-3 | few | TRBD2 | TRBV12-3/TRBV12-4 | CASSHPGLALPQYF | TGTGCCAGCAGTCACCCAGGACTAGCCCTACCGCAGTATTTT
TRBJ1-1 | . | . | TRBV6-1 | CASNLGQRNTEAFF | TGTGCCAGCAATCTAGGACAGCGGAACACTGAAGCTTTCTTT
TRBJ2-3 | . | . | TRBV19 | CASSIGIATDTQYF | TGTGCCAGTAGTATAGGGATAGCCACAGATACGCAGTATTTT
TRBJ2-1 | . | . | TRBV7-2 | CASSLGPAGEQFF | TGTGCCAGCAGCTTAGGACCCGCCGGGGAGCAGTTCTTC
TRBJ1-4 | once | TRBD1 | TRBV4-1 | CASSQGDRGRVEEKLFF | TGCGCCAGCAGCCAAGGGGACAGGGGAAGGGTGGAGGAAAAACTGTTTTTT
TRBJ2-1 | few | TRBD2 | TRBV20-1 | CSARGVAGGYNEQFF | TGCAGTGCTAGAGGGGTAGCGGGAGGGTACAATGAGCAGTTCTTC
TRBJ2-6 | many | . | TRBV25-1 | CASSVGDSGANVLTF | TGTGCCAGCAGTGTCGGCGACTCTGGGGCCAACGTCCTGACTTTC
TRBJ2-3 | . | TRBD2 | TRBV5-1 | CASRGLAGVSDTQYF | TGCGCCAGCAGGGGACTAGCGGGAGTATCAGATACGCAGTATTTT
TRBJ1-2 | . | . | TRBV5-6 | CASSLRQRSYGYTF | TGTGCCAGCAGCTTGCGGCAGCGTTCCTATGGCTACACCTTC
TRBJ2-3 | . | . | TRBV6-2/TRBV6-3 | CASSEISGPSTDTQYF | TGTGCCAGCAGCGAAATCAGCGGGCCCAGCACAGATACGCAGTATTTT
TRBJ2-7 | . | TRBD2 | TRBV19 | CASSEIAGEGYEQYF | TGTGCCAGTAGTGAGATAGCGGGAGAAGGCTACGAGCAGTACTTC
TRBJ2-7 | . | . | TRBV12-3/TRBV12-4 | CASSLSGQTYEQYF | TGTGCCAGCAGTTTATCAGGACAAACCTACGAGCAGTACTTC
TRBJ2-3 | few | TRBD2 | TRBV6-5 | CASSYSTSGDATDTQYF | TGTGCCAGCAGTTACTCGACTAGCGGGGATGCCACAGATACGCAGTATTTT